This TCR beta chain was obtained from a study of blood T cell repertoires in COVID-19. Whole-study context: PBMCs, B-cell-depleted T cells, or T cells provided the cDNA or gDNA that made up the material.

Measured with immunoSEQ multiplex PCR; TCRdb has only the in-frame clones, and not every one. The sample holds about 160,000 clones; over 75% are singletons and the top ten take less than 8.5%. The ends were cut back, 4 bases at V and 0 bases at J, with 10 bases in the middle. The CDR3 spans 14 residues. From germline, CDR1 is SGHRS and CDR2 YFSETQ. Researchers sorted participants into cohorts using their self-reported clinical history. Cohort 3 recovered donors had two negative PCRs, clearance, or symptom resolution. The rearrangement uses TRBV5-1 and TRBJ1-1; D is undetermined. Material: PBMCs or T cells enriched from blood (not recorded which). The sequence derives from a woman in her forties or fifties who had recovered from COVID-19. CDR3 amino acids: CASSPSGMNTEAFF. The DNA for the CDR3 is TGCGCCAGCAGCCCCTCCGGGATGAACACTGAAGCTTTCTTT.